These 13 T cell receptor beta chains came from one sample sequenced in a study of prognosis after radiotherapy for stage I lung cancer. Multiplex PCR, run in two rounds, amplified TCR beta CDR3 from genomic DNA. Primers specific to each TRBV and TRBJ gene were used in first-round PCR. TCRdb reprocessed the multiplex PCR reads via MiXCR and lists one record per CDR3 protein. The sample carries approximately 23,000 distinct CDR3 sequences, 35% to 50% recorded once. Here the sequenced sample was PBMCs, taken before or after stereotactic body radiation therapy (not recorded which). The receptors derive from a donor aged 50 or older with non-small cell lung cancer.

This clonotype was observed a single time. V usage is TRBV19 and J usage is TRBJ1-5, with D maybe TRBD1 (5 bases). The CDR3 extends over 13 amino acids. Germline CDR1 and CDR2: LNHDA and SQIVND (reference sequence). V lost 8 bases and J lost 5, with 13 bases in between. The DNA for the CDR3 is TGTGCCAGTGCTAGGGACGGTGATCAGCCCCAGCATTTT. It codes for CASARDGDQPQHF.

This clonotype was observed a handful of times. With a much larger clone just one base away, this may be a read error. This chain connects TRBV29-1 to TRBJ1-2, with D perhaps TRBD1 (6 bases). Germline V CDR1 and CDR2: SQVTM, ANQGSEA. V lost 6 bases, J lost 1 base, and 15 bases lay in between. The CDR3 totals 14 residues. The CDR3 sequence: CSVQGTPGNYGYTF. In nucleotides, the CDR3 is TGCAGCGTCCAAGGGACACCGGGTAACTATGGCTACACCTTC.

Notes on this clonotype: Germline is not matched at one junction end, which may reflect a read error. V and J are TRBV7-2 and TRBJ1-2; D is unclear. The germline gives CDR1 SGHTA, CDR2 FQGNSA. This CDR3 spans 15 amino acids. CDR3 nucleotides: TGTGCCAGCAGCTTAGTCCGCGGCAGCCGCTATGGCCACACCTTC. Protein: CASSLVRGSRYGHTF.

This clonotype was counted only a few times. A much larger clone lies one base from this, so it may be a read error. This rearrangement joins TRBV6-2 or TRBV6-3 to TRBJ1-4; D is unresolved. Germline V gene lookup returns CDR1 MNHEY and CDR2 SVGEGT. CDR3 length: 14 amino acids. CDR3 residues: CASSYLTGNERLFF. The CDR3 DNA reads as TGTGCCAGCAGTTACTTGACGGGGAATGAAAGACTGTTTTTT.

V is TRBV19 and J is TRBJ2-7; D remains unclear. V was cut by 0 bases and J by 4 bases, with 13 bases left in between. The CDR3 loop spans 15 amino acids. Germline V gene lookup returns CDR1 LNHDA and CDR2 SQIVND (reference sequence). The CDR3 loop is CASSIEAVSGYEQYF. In DNA, the CDR3 is TGTGCCAGTAGTATAGAGGCCGTGAGTGGTTACGAGCAGTACTTC.

In regard to this clonotype: The final CDR3 position lacks the conserved phenylalanine or tryptophan, pointing to a likely read error. The chain combines TRBV5-1 with TRBJ2-3, with D unclear. CDR1 is SGHRS and CDR2 is YFSETQ in the germline V gene. The V and J ends lost 2 bases and 1 base respectively, with 8 bases between them. The CDR3 totals 14 residues. In DNA, the CDR3 is TGCGCCAGCAGCTTTCGTGAGTGCACAGATACGCAGTATTTG. Protein product: CASSFRECTDTQYL.

This clonotype has a count of ten or more. This could be a read error, since a much larger clone is one nucleotide away. This rearrangement joins TRBV6-1 to TRBJ1-3; 8 nucleotides line up with TRBD1. Germline CDR1 MNHNS, CDR2 SASEGT. The length of the CDR3 is 15 residues. Here the CDR3 DNA reads TGTGCCGGCAGTGAAGACGACAGGGGTGGTAACACCATATATTTT. Amino acids: CAGSEDDRGGNTIYF.

This clonotype was seen ten or more times. This chain uses TRBV11-3 with TRBJ2-7; D uncertain. Germline lookup yields CDR1 SGHNT and CDR2 YENEEA. V shed 4 bases and J shed 4 bases, with 20 bases lying between them. The CDR3 has 16 amino acids. The CDR3 is CASSSRLEANGYEQYF. CDR3 DNA: TGTGCCAGCAGCTCCCGACTTGAGGCAAACGGGTACGAGCAGTACTTC.

As regards this clonotype: This may be a read error, as it is one base from a much larger clone. The chain links TRBV18 to TRBJ1-5; D gene ambiguous. The CDR3 has 12 amino acids. The V gene's germline CDR1 is KGHSH and CDR2 LQKENI. The V end lost 3 bases, the J end lost 11 bases, and 11 bases lay between the germline ends. The CDR3 DNA sequence: TGTGCCAGCTCACCGTCCAATGGGTCCCAGCATTTT. Translating it yields CASSPSNGSQHF.

This sequence joins TRBV28 and TRBJ1-4; no firm D call. V was trimmed by 3 bases and J by 7 bases, leaving 12 bases between them. Per germline, CDR1 MDHEN and CDR2 SYDVKM. This CDR3 region has 14 residues. CDR3 region: CASSFLTAGEKLFF. As DNA, the CDR3 is TGTGCCAGCAGTTTCCTGACCGCGGGTGAAAAACTGTTTTTT.

This clonotype was seen more than once but under ten times. This clone may be a read error of a much larger clone one base away. This rearrangement joins TRBV3-1 to TRBJ2-5; 9 bases map to TRBD1. CDR3 length: 14 residues. The germline V gene has CDR1 LGHDT and CDR2 YNNKEL (reference sequence). The DNA for the CDR3 is TGTGCCAGCATCCAAGAGGACAGGGGTAAGACCCAGTACTTC. Translating it yields CASIQEDRGKTQYF.

The J gene is TRBJ1-1, the V gene TRBV6-5; TRBD1 might be the D (6 bases). CDR3 size: 15 residues. With 2 bases removed from V and 1 base from J, the gap between germline ends came to 11 bases. Germline-derived CDR1 and CDR2 are MNHEY and SVGAGI. CDR3 in DNA: TGTGCCAGCAGTTACGTCGGCAGGGGGAACACTGAAGCTTTCTTT. Amino acid sequence: CASSYVGRGNTEAFF.

This clonotype was seen at least ten times. V is TRBV5-1 and J is TRBJ2-1; D is perhaps TRBD2 (6 bases). Germline V gene data show CDR1 as SGHRS and CDR2 as YFSETQ. There are 17 residues in the CDR3. V was pared by 4 bases and J by 4 bases, with 21 bases between. In DNA, the CDR3 is TGCGCCAGCAGCAGGACGTCTAGCGCGGGGCCGTACAATGAGCAGTTCTTC. It translates to CASSRTSSAGPYNEQFF.